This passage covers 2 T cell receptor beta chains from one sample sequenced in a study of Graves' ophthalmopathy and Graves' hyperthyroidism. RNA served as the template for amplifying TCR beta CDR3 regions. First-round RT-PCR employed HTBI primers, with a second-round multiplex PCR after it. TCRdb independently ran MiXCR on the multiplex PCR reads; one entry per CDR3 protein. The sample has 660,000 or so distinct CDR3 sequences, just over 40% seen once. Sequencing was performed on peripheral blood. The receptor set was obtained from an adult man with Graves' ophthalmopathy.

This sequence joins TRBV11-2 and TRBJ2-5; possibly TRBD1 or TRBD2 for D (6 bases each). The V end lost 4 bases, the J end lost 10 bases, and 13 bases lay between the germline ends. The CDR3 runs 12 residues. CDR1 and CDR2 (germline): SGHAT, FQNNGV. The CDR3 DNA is TGTGCCAGCAGCTCGGAAGGGGGACTCCAGTACTTC. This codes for CASSSEGGLQYF.

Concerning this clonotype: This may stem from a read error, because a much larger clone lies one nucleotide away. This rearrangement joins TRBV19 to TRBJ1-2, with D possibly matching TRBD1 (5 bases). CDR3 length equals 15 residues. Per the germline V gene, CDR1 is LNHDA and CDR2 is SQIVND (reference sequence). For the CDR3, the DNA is TGTGCCAGTAGTCCCAGTGGGGGGAATTTGGATGGCTGCACCTTC. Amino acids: CASSPSGGNLDGCTF.